Each of the 23 T cell receptor beta chains below was sequenced from the same sample in a study of shared clonotypes between healthy human individuals. The assay was immunoSEQ multiplex PCR, and TCRdb's table has in-frame clones only and misses some. The top ten clones hold under 1.5% of a sample with about 2 million clones, less than 95% of them seen once. Naive CD8 cells comprised CD45RO-negative, CCR7-positively selected cells, excluding terminally differentiated effector memory CD45RA+ cells. Material: naive CD8+ T cells sorted from blood. These TCRs come from a man aged 18 to 29 in good health.

This rearrangement joins TRBV11-2 to TRBJ1-2, with 7 bases fitting TRBD1. With V trimmed by 5 bases and J by 8 bases, 8 bases remained unmatched. The germline gives CDR1 SGHAT, CDR2 FQNNGV. CDR3 size: 13 residues. The CDR3 loop is CASSRDRARGYTF. The DNA of the CDR3 is TGTGCCAGCAGCCGCGACAGGGCTAGAGGCTACACCTTC.

The V and J genes are TRBV7-9 and TRBJ2-7; 7 bases map to TRBD1. Germline CDR1 and CDR2: SEHNR and FQNEAQ (reference sequence). After removal of 7 bases from V and 4 bases from J, the junction contained 7 bases not matched to a gene. CDR3 size: 13 residues. CDR3 sequence reads: CASKKGANYEQYF. The CDR3 region has the DNA TGTGCCAGCAAAAAGGGGGCGAATTACGAGCAGTACTTC.

The gene calls are TRBV6-5 and TRBJ2-5; D is perhaps TRBD1 or TRBD2 (5 bases each). Per the germline V gene, CDR1 is MNHEY and CDR2 is SVGAGI. The CDR3 contains 13 residues. Trimming removed 6 bases at V and 5 bases at J, with 13 bases between. As DNA, the CDR3 is TGTGCCAGCAGCCCGAGGGGCGGGGAGACCCAGTACTTC. Translation: CASSPRGGETQYF.

The chain links TRBV11-3 to TRBJ1-1, with D perhaps TRBD1 (6 bases). Germline CDR1 and CDR2: SGHNT and YENEEA. V shed 5 bases and J shed 0 bases, with 13 bases lying between them. The CDR3 totals 15 residues. The CDR3 loop is CASSRGGGLNTEAFF. CDR3 nucleotides: TGTGCCAGCAGCCGGGGCGGGGGCCTGAACACTGAAGCTTTCTTT.

The rearrangement links TRBV2 to TRBJ2-3, with TRBD2 matching 10 bases. J was trimmed by 4 bases and V by 1 base; bases with no gene match: 8. Germline values: CDR1 SNHLY, CDR2 FYNNEI. There are 17 residues in the CDR3. The CDR3 coding sequence is TGTGCCAGCAGTGAAGGACTCCTAGCGGGAGTGGCAGATACGCAGTATTTT. Translated: CASSEGLLAGVADTQYF.

The sample holds one count of this clone. The rearrangement links TRBV7-9 to TRBJ2-5, with unresolved D. The CDR3 length is 14 residues. V lost 1 base to trimming and J lost 2 bases, with 8 bases between them. CDR1 is SEHNR and CDR2 is FQNEAQ in the germline V gene (reference sequence). The CDR3 DNA sequence: TGTGCCAGCAGCTTAGAGAGTGAACAAGAGACCCAGTACTTC. It encodes CASSLESEQETQYF. Looking up the rest from reference TRBV7-9 and TRBJ2-5 gives the full variable domain: DTGVSQNPRHKITKRGQNVTFRCDPISEHNRLYWYRQTLGQGPEFLTYFQNEAQLEKSRLLSDRFSAERPKGSFSTLEIQRTEQGDSAMYLCASSLESEQETQYFGPGTRLLVL.

This chain uses TRBV28 with TRBJ2-7; TRBD1 agrees at 7 bases. The CDR3 extends over 14 amino acids. V shed 6 bases and J 3 bases; nucleotides not matched to a gene: 8. Germline assignment: CDR1 MDHEN and CDR2 SYDVKM. The CDR3 bases are TGTGCCAGCAGCGAAAACAGGGGTCACTACGAGCAGTACTTC. It is translated as CASSENRGHYEQYF.

This clone was seen a few times. The chain carries TRBV6-5 and TRBJ1-5; possibly TRBD1 for D (5 bases). The V end lost 5 bases, the J end lost 4 bases, and 9 bases lay between the germline ends. The CDR3 spans 13 residues. Germline V gene data show CDR1 as MNHEY and CDR2 as SVGAGI. The CDR3 nucleotides are TGTGCCAGCAGTCCCGGGGCTAATCAGCCCCAGCATTTT. Residues: CASSPGANQPQHF.

The chain has TRBV5-6 and TRBJ2-1; 8 positions match TRBD2. The junction had 6 bases not matched to a gene; V was cut back by 0 bases and J by 4 bases. CDR3 size: 16 residues. Germline CDR1 is SGHDT and CDR2 is YYEEEE. Here the CDR3 DNA reads TGTGCCAGCAGCTTGGGGGCTAGCGGGCCTTACAATGAGCAGTTCTTC. Its translation is CASSLGASGPYNEQFF.

The chain links TRBV5-1 to TRBJ2-3; 13 bases align to TRBD2. The CDR3 is 20 residues long. The J segment lost 6 bases and the V segment lost 4 bases, leaving 20 bases of the junction unmatched. The germline gives CDR1 SGHRS, CDR2 YFSETQ. CDR3 DNA sequence: TGCGCCAGCAGCACCCATACCACCGGGACTAGCGGGATCCAGTCCGATACGCAGTATTTT. Translation: CASSTHTTGTSGIQSDTQYF.

The rearrangement joins TRBV18 to TRBJ2-7, with 15 bases that match TRBD2. CDR1 is KGHSH, CDR2 LQKENI, per germline. Unmatched junction bases numbered 4, after V lost 5 bases and J lost 2 bases. The CDR3 has 16 amino acids. Written as DNA, the CDR3 is TGTGCCAGCTCATGGGGACTAGCGGGAGGCACCTACGAGCAGTACTTC. Its protein product is CASSWGLAGGTYEQYF.

The CDR3 here is CASSLAGGPGAKNIQYF. The CDR3 DNA reads TGTGCCAGCAGCTTAGCGGGAGGGCCTGGAGCCAAAAACATTCAGTACTTC. The chain is built from TRBV7-6 and TRBJ2-4; TRBD2 agrees at 7 bases. With V trimmed by 0 bases and J by 0 bases, 5 bases remained unmatched. The CDR3 totals 17 residues. Germline CDR1 and CDR2: SGHVS and FNYEAQ.

This sequence joins TRBV7-8 and TRBJ2-1, with D maybe TRBD2 (5 bases). V was trimmed by 4 bases and J by 5 bases, leaving 12 bases between them. Per germline, CDR1 SGHVS and CDR2 FQNEAQ. CDR3 length equals 14 residues. The CDR3 sequence is CASSSPGEDNEQFF. The CDR3 coding sequence is TGTGCCAGCAGCTCGCCCGGGGAAGACAATGAGCAGTTCTTC. The full variable domain, rest sourced from reference TRBV7-8 and TRBJ2-1, is GAGVSQSPRYKVAKRGQDVALRCDPISGHVSLFWYQQALGQGPEFLTYFQNEAQLDKSGLPSDRFFAERPEGSVSTLKIQRTQQEDSAVYLCASSSPGEDNEQFFGPGTRLTVL.

This chain uses TRBV19 with TRBJ2-2; a possible D gene is TRBD1 (6 bases). The V gene lost 3 bases and the J gene lost 2 bases, with 10 bases spanning the gap. This CDR3 comprises 15 residues. Germline CDR1 LNHDA, CDR2 SQIVND (reference sequence). The chain's CDR3 is CASSIEQGNTGELFF. CDR3 in DNA: TGTGCCAGTAGTATTGAACAGGGAAACACCGGGGAGCTGTTTTTT. Full variable domain (missing parts from reference TRBV19 and TRBJ2-2): DGGITQSPKYLFRKEGQNVTLSCEQNLNHDAMYWYRQDPGQGLRLIYYSQIVNDFQKGDIAEGYSVSREKKESFPLTVTSAQKNPTAFYLCASSIEQGNTGELFFGEGSRLTVL.

J is TRBJ1-2 and V is TRBV29-1, with D maybe TRBD1 (6 bases). The germline V gene has CDR1 SQVTM and CDR2 ANQGSEA. Trimming removed 2 bases from V and 3 bases from J, with 22 bases in between. The CDR3 has 17 amino acids. The CDR3 here is CSVERANVKRGYYGYTF. DNA for the CDR3: TGCAGCGTTGAACGTGCCAACGTAAAGAGGGGGTACTATGGCTACACCTTC.

On this clone itself: The sample contains more than one DNA sequence encoding this CDR3. V gene TRBV4-3 combines with J gene TRBJ2-7; the match to TRBD2 covers 9 bases. Germline CDR1 reads LGHNA; CDR2 reads YSLEER. The CDR3 contains 15 residues. V shed 0 bases and J 2 bases; nucleotides not matched to a gene: 2. The CDR3 region is CASSQEASGAYEQYF. Written as DNA, the CDR3 is TGCGCCAGCAGCCAAGAGGCTAGCGGGGCCTACGAGCAGTACTTC.

The rearrangement uses TRBV6-5 and TRBJ2-4, with no clear D. V was clipped by 2 bases and J by 5 bases, with 13 bases between them. The CDR3 consists of 15 residues. From germline, CDR1 is MNHEY and CDR2 SVGAGI. CDR3 bases: TGTGCCAGCAGTTACCCCGCAGAATTGCAAAACATTCAGTACTTC. This translates into CASSYPAELQNIQYF.

This clone was recorded once. This rearrangement joins TRBV21-1 to TRBJ1-6. TRBV21-1 is given as a pseudogene. This CDR3 spans 16 amino acids. CDR3 region: CASSNDRGPDNSPLHF. DNA of the CDR3: TGTGCCAGCAGCAACGATCGGGGGCCAGATAATTCACCCCTCCACTTT.

Concerning this clone itself: Distinct nucleotide sequences in the sample also encode this CDR3. The rearrangement uses TRBV27 and TRBJ2-1, with D possibly TRBD2 on 5 matching bases. The germline V gene encodes CDR1 MNHEY and CDR2 SMNVEV (reference sequence). The germline V and J ends were trimmed by 5 bases and 5 bases, with 7 bases remaining between them. The CDR3 contains 12 residues. The CDR3 bases are TGTGCCAGCAGTACGGGGAACAATGAGCAGTTCTTC. Translating it yields CASSTGNNEQFF.

This rearrangement joins TRBV7-6 to TRBJ2-2; D perhaps matches TRBD2 (5 bases). The V end was cut by 1 base, the J end by 5 bases, with 8 bases between. CDR1 is SGHVS and CDR2 is FNYEAQ in the germline V gene. The CDR3 is 14 residues long. The chain's CDR3 is CASSLVRGTGELFF. The CDR3 DNA follows: TGTGCCAGCAGCTTAGTGAGAGGGACCGGGGAGCTGTTTTTT.

This chain joins TRBV13 and TRBJ1-3; D remains unclear. The CDR3 runs to 16 residues. Trimming left V 2 bases short and J 4 bases short, with 15 bases between. CDR1 PRHDT and CDR2 FYEKMQ come from the germline V gene (reference sequence). This CDR3 reads CASSLRGVGLGNTIYF. The CDR3, as DNA: TGTGCCAGCAGCTTACGAGGAGTGGGCCTAGGAAACACCATATATTTT.

This chain uses TRBV25-1 with TRBJ2-2; tentative D call: TRBD1 (6 bases). The CDR3 length is 13 residues. The germline V gene encodes CDR1 MGHDK and CDR2 SYGVNS. V was cut by 6 bases and J by 6 bases, with 11 bases left in between. The DNA for the CDR3 is TGTGCCAGCAGAGATACAGGGTCCGGGGAGCTGTTTTTT. Translated: CASRDTGSGELFF.

V gene TRBV7-9 combines with J gene TRBJ2-4, with D uncertain. The germline CDR1 and CDR2 sequences are SEHNR and FQNEAQ (reference sequence). Trimming removed 5 bases at V and 1 base at J, with 18 bases between. The CDR3 spans 17 residues. Here the CDR3 reads CASSPPPAYGAKNIQYF. CDR3 bases: TGTGCCAGCAGCCCGCCTCCGGCCTACGGTGCCAAAAACATTCAGTACTTC.